This T cell receptor (beta chain) was identified in a study of blood T cell repertoires in COVID-19. Here immunoSEQ multiplex PCR was the method, and the copy in TCRdb shows in-frame clones only, minus some. The repertoire holds almost 350,000 clones, with roughly 86% as singletons. This CDR3 spans 13 amino acids. Per germline, CDR1 SGHRS and CDR2 YFSETQ. J lost 5 bases, V lost 5 bases, and 4 bases had no gene match. Exposed enrollees had met someone with a PCR-confirmed or clinician-diagnosed COVID-19 case at some point within the 2 weeks before study entry. The chain joins TRBV5-1 to TRBJ2-1; 7 bases line up with TRBD2. Sample: PBMCs or T cells enriched from blood (not recorded which). This clonotype was obtained from a woman in her twenties or thirties who had been exposed to COVID-19. The CDR3 loop reads CASRWEGNNEQFF. The CDR3 nucleotides read TGCGCCAGCAGGTGGGAGGGGAACAATGAGCAGTTCTTC.